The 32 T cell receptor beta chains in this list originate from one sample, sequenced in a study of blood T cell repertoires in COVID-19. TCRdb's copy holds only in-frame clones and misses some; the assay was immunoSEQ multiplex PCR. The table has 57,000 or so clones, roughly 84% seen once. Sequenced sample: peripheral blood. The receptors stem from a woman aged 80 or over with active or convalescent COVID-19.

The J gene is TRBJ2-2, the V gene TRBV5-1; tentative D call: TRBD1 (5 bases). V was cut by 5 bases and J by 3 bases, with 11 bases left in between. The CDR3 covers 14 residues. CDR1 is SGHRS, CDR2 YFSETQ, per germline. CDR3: CASRDKTDTGELFF. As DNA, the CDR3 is TGCGCCAGCAGGGATAAGACAGACACCGGGGAGCTGTTTTTT.

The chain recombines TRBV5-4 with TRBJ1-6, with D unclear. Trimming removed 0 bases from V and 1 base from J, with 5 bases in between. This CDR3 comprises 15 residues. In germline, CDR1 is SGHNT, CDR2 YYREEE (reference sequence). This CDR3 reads CASSLVGSYNSPLHF. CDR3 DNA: TGTGCCAGCAGCTTGGTCGGGTCCTATAATTCACCCCTCCACTTT.

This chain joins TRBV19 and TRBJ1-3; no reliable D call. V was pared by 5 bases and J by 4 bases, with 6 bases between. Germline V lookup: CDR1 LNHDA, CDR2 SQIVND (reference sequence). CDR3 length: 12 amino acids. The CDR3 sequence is CASSREGNTIYF. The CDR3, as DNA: TGTGCCAGTAGTCGGGAAGGAAACACCATATATTTT. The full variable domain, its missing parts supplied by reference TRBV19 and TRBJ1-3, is DGGITQSPKYLFRKEGQNVTLSCEQNLNHDAMYWYRQDPGQGLRLIYYSQIVNDFQKGDIAEGYSVSREKKESFPLTVTSAQKNPTAFYLCASSREGNTIYFGEGSWLTVV.

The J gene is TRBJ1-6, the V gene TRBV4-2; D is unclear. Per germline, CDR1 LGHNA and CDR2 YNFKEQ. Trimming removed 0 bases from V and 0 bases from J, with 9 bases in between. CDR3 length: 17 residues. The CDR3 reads CASSQEGWSSYNSPLHF. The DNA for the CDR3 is TGTGCCAGCAGCCAAGAAGGTTGGAGCTCCTATAATTCACCCCTCCACTTT.

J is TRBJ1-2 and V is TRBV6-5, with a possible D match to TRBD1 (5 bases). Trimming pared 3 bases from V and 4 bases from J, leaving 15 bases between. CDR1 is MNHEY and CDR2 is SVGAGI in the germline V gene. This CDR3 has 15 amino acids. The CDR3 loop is CASSYRPDTLYGYTF. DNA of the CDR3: TGTGCCAGCAGTTATCGACCGGACACCCTCTATGGCTACACCTTC.

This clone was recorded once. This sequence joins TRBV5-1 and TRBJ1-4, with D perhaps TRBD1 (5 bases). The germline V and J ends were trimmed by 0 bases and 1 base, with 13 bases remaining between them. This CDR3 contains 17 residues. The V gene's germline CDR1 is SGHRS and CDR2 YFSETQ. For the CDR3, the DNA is TGCGCCAGCAGCTTGGATGGGGGGTCGGGAACTAATGAAAAACTGTTTTTT. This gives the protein CASSLDGGSGTNEKLFF.

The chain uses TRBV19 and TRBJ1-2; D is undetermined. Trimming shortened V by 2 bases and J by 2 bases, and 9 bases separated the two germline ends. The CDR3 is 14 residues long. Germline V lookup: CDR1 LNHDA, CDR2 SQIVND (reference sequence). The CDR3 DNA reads TGTGCCAGTAGTATACGAACGGGGAACTATGGCTACACCTTC. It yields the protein CASSIRTGNYGYTF.

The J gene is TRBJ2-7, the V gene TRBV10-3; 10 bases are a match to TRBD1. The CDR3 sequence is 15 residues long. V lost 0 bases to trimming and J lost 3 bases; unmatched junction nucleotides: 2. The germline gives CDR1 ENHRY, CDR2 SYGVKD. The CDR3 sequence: CAISESRDRGYEQYF. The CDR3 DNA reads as TGTGCCATCAGTGAGTCGAGGGACAGGGGCTACGAGCAGTACTTC.

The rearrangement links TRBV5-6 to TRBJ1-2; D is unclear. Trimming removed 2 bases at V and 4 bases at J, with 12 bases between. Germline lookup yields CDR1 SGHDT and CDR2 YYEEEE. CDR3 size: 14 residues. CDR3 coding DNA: TGTGCCAGCAGCTTATTACAGATGGGCTATGGCTACACCTTC. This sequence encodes CASSLLQMGYGYTF.

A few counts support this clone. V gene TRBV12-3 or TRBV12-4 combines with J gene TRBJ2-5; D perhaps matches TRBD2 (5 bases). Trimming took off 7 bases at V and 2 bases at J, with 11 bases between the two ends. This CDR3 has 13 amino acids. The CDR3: CASTPGLQETQYF. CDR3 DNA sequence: TGTGCCAGCACCCCTGGACTGCAAGAGACCCAGTACTTC.

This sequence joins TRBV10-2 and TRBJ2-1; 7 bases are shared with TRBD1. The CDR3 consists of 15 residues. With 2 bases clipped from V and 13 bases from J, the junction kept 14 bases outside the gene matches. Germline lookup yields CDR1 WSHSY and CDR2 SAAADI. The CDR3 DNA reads TGCGCCAGCAGTGAGATGGCTGCAGGGGGAGAGGAACAGTTCTTC. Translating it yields CASSEMAAGGEEQFF.

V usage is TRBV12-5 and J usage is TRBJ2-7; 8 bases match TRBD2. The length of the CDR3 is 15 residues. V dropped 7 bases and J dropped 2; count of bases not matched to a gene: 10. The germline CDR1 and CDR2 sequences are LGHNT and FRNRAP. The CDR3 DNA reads TGTGCTAGTGCTCCCACCGGAGCGGGGGCCTACGAGCAGTACTTC. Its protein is CASAPTGAGAYEQYF.

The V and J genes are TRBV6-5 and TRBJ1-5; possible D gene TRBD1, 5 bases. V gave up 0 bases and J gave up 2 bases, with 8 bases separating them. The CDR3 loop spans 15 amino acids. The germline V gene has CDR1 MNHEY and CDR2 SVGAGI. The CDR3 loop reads CASSYSSRGNQPQHF. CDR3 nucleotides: TGTGCCAGCAGTTACTCGAGCAGGGGCAATCAGCCCCAGCATTTT.

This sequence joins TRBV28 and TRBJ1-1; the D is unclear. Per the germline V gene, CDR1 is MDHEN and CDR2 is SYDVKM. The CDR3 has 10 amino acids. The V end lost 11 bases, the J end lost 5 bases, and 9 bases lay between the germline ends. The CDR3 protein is CASRETEAFF. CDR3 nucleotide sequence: TGTGCCTCCCGAGAGACTGAAGCTTTCTTT.

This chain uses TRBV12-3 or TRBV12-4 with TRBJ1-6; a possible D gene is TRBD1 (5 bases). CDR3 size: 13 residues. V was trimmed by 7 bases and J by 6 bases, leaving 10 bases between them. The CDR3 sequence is CASTQDSNSPLHF. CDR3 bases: TGTGCCAGCACACAAGACAGTAATTCACCCCTCCACTTT.

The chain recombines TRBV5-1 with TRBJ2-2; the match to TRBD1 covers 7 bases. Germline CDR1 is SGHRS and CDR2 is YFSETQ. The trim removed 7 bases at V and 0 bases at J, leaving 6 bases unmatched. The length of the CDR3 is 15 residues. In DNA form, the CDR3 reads TGCGCCAGCGAGGCCGGGACAGCGAACACCGGGGAGCTGTTTTTT. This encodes CASEAGTANTGELFF.

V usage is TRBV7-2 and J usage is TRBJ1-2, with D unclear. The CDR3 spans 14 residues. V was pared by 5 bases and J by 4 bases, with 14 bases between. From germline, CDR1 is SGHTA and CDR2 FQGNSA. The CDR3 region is CASSRNRGGYGYTF. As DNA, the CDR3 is TGTGCCAGCAGCAGAAACCGGGGTGGCTATGGCTACACCTTC.

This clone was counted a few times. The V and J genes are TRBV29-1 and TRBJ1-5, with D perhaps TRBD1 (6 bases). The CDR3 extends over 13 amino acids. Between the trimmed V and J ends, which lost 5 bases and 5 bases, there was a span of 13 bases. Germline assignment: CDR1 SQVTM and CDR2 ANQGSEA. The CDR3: CSVRGQNDQPQHF. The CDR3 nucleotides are TGCAGCGTTCGAGGACAGAATGATCAGCCCCAGCATTTT.

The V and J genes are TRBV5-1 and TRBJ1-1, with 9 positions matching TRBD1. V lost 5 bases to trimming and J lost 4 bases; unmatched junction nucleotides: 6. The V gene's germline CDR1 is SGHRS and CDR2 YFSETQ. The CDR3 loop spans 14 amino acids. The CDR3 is CASRAQGASTEAFF. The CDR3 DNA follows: TGCGCCAGCAGGGCACAGGGGGCGTCCACTGAAGCTTTCTTT.

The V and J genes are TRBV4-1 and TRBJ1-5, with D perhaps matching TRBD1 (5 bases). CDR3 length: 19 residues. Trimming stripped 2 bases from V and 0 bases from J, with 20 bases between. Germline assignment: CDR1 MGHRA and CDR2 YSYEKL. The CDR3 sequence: CASSQFFDGQGISNQPQHF. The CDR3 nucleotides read TGCGCCAGCAGCCAATTTTTCGACGGTCAGGGAATTAGCAATCAGCCCCAGCATTTT.

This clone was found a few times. CDR3 in amino acids: CASTLTWTGELFF. CDR3 bases: TGTGCCAGCACCTTGACATGGACCGGGGAGCTGTTTTTT. The J gene is TRBJ2-2, the V gene TRBV3-1 (or the pseudogene TRBV3-2), with D unresolved. The V end was cut by 7 bases, the J end by 5 bases, with 11 bases between. The germline CDR1 and CDR2 sequences are LGHDT and YNNKEL (reference sequence). The CDR3 has 13 residues.

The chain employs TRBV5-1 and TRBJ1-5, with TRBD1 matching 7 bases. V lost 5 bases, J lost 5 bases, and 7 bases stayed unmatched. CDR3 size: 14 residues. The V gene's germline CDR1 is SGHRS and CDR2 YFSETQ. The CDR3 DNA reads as TGCGCCAGCAGGCCTGACAGGGAGGATCAGCCCCAGCATTTT. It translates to CASRPDREDQPQHF.

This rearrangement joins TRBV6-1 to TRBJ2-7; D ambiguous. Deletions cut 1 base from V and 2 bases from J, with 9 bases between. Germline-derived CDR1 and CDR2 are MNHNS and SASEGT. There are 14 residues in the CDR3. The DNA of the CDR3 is TGTGCCAGCAGTGAAGGGGCAGTGCCCTACGAGCAGTACTTC. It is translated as CASSEGAVPYEQYF.

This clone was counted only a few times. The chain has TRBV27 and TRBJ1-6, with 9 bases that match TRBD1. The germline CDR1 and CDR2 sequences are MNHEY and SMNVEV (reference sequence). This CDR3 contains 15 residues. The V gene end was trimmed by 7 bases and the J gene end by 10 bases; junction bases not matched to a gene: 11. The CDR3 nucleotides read TGTGCCAGCAACTCACAAACAGGGGGCAACTCACCCCTCCACTTT. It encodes CASNSQTGGNSPLHF.

The CDR3 sequence is CASSLGPGEETQYF. The CDR3 DNA sequence: TGTGCCAGCAGCTTAGGCCCCGGGGAAGAGACCCAGTACTTC. The chain uses TRBV13 and TRBJ2-5; possibly TRBD2 for D (5 bases). CDR3 size: 14 residues. V shed 0 bases and J shed 3 bases, with 8 bases lying between them. The germline gives CDR1 PRHDT, CDR2 FYEKMQ (reference sequence). The whole variable domain, filled in from reference TRBV13 and TRBJ2-5, reads AAGVIQSPRHLIKEKRETATLKCYPIPRHDTVYWYQQGPGQDPQFLISFYEKMQSDKGSIPDRFSAQQFSDYHSELNMSSLELGDSALYFCASSLGPGEETQYFGPGTRLLVL.

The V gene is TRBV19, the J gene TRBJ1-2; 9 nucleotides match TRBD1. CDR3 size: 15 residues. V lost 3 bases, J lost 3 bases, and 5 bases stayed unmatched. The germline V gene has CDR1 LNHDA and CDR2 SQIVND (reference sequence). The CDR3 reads CASSMKGTGYYGYTF. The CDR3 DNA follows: TGTGCCAGTAGTATGAAAGGGACAGGGTACTATGGCTACACCTTC.

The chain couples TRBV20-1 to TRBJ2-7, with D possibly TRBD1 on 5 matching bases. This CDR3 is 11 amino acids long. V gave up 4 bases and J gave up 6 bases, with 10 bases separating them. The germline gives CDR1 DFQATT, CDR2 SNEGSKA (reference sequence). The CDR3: CSAIRDREQYF. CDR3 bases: TGCAGTGCTATCAGGGATCGCGAGCAGTACTTC.

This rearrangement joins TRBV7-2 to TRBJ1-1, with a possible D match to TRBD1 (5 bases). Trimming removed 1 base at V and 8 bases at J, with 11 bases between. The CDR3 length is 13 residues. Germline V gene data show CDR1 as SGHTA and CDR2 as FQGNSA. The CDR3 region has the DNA TGTGCCAGCAGCTTAGGGGGCTCAGCGGAAGCTTTCTTT. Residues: CASSLGGSAEAFF.

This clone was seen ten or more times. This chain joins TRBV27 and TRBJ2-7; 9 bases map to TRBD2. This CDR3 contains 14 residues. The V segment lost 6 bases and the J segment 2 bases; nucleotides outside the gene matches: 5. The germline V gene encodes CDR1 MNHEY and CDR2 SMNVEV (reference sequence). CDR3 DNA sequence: TGTGCCAGCAGCAGCGGGGGGCCAGCCTACGAGCAGTACTTC. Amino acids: CASSSGGPAYEQYF.

This CDR3 reads CASSQVRGGDTEAFF. The DNA of the CDR3 is TGTGCCAGCAGCCAAGTAAGGGGTGGCGACACTGAAGCTTTCTTT. This chain links TRBV3-1 (or the pseudogene TRBV3-2) with TRBJ1-1; maybe TRBD1 (5 bases). Trimming cost V 1 base and J 3 bases, with 12 bases left between them. The CDR3 has 15 amino acids. The germline V gene encodes CDR1 LGHDT and CDR2 YNNKEL (reference sequence).

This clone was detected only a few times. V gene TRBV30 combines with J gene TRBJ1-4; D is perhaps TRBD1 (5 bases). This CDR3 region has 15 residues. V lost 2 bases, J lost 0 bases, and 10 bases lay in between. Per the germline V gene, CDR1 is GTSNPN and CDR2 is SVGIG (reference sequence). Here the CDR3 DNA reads TGTGCCTGGAGTACAACAGGAGCAACTAATGAAAAACTGTTTTTT. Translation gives CAWSTTGATNEKLFF. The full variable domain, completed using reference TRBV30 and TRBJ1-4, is SQTIHQWPATLVQPVGSPLSLECTVEGTSNPNLYWYRQAAGRGLQLLFYSVGIGQISSEVPQNLSASRPQDRQFILSSKKLLLSDSGFYLCAWSTTGATNEKLFFGSGTQLSVL.

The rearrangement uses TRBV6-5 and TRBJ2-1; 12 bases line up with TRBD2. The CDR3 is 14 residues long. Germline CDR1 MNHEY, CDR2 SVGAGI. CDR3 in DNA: TGTGCAGCAGGGACTAGCGGGTTATACAATGAGCAGTTCTTC. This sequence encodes CAAGTSGLYNEQFF.